A single sample is the source of the 25 T cell receptor beta chains below, sequenced in a study of blood T cells in healthy people across ages. The use of a sample-barcoded 5' primer and a J-beta primer mix characterized a second PCR of roughly 6 to 12 cycles. One entry per CDR3 protein results from TCRdb running MiXCR on the 5' RACE reads. This sample carries about a million distinct CDR3 sequences, 30% to 40% of them seen once, and the ten largest clones take 10% to 15%. Sequencing used blood. The receptors shown here come from a man between 18 and 29 years old in good health.

Details on this clonotype: The junction departs from the called germline gene at one end, perhaps through a read error. This chain uses TRBV20-1 with TRBJ2-5; D may correspond to TRBD1 or TRBD2 (5 bases each). The CDR3 spans 13 residues. CDR1 is DFQATT and CDR2 is SNEGSKA in the germline V gene (reference sequence). The CDR3 spells CSARAGYGEIQYF. CDR3 DNA sequence: TGCAGTGCTAGAGCAGGGTATGGGGAGATCCAGTACTTC.

The chain carries TRBV6-6 and TRBJ1-5; a weak D match, TRBD1 (6 bases). The germline V and J ends were trimmed by 6 bases and 1 base, with 10 bases remaining between them. Looked up from germline, CDR1 is MNHNY and CDR2 is SVGAGI (reference sequence). CDR3 length equals 14 residues. CDR3 sequence (DNA): TGTGCCAGCAGGCCCGGACAGAGCAATCAGCCCCAGCATTTT. Its protein product is CASRPGQSNQPQHF.

This clonotype was recorded a few times. V usage is TRBV6-2 or TRBV6-3 and J usage is TRBJ1-6; D call uncertain. Germline V lookup: CDR1 MNHEY, CDR2 SVGEGT. This CDR3 region has 14 residues. With 3 bases removed from V and 10 bases from J, the gap between germline ends came to 13 bases. The CDR3 loop is CASSYEFLSSPLHF. CDR3 DNA: TGTGCCAGCAGTTATGAATTTCTTTCCTCACCCCTCCACTTT.

This clonotype was detected only a few times. The genes are TRBV9 and TRBJ1-6; D is ambiguous. Germline CDR1 is SGDLS and CDR2 is YYNGEE. CDR3 length: 15 amino acids. Trimming took 3 bases from V and 10 from J, leaving 17 bases between them. In DNA, the CDR3 is TGTGCCAGCAGCGCTTCGACTTCTGAACAGTCACCCCTCCACTTT. Its protein is CASSASTSEQSPLHF.

The rearrangement links TRBV3-1 to TRBJ1-1; D not certain. V lost 4 bases and J 5 bases, leaving 8 bases between the germline ends. Germline V gene sequence: CDR1 LGHDT, CDR2 YNNKEL (reference sequence). The CDR3 contains 12 residues. The CDR3 nucleotides are TGTGCCAGCAGCCCCTCAACTACTGAAGCTTTCTTT. It yields the protein CASSPSTTEAFF. Full variable domain (missing parts from reference TRBV3-1 and TRBJ1-1): DTAVSQTPKYLVTQMGNDKSIKCEQNLGHDTMYWYKQDSKKFLKIMFSYNNKELIINETVPNRFSPKSPDKAHLNLHINSLELGDSAVYFCASSPSTTEAFFGQGTRLTVV.

A few counts support this clonotype. The chain couples TRBV12-3 or TRBV12-4 to TRBJ1-6; D not resolved. There are 15 residues in the CDR3. Trimming shortened V by 5 bases and J by 0 bases, and 8 bases separated the two germline ends. Here the CDR3 reads CASSPRSSYNSPLHF. CDR3 coding DNA: TGTGCCAGCAGTCCCCGCAGCTCCTATAATTCACCCCTCCACTTT.

This chain uses TRBV20-1 with TRBJ1-1, with a tentative D call TRBD1 (5 bases). The germline CDR1 and CDR2 sequences are DFQATT and SNEGSKA (reference sequence). The ends were cut back, 2 bases at V and 5 bases at J, with 15 bases in the middle. This CDR3 is 14 amino acids long. CDR3 residues: CSARIGGKETEAFF. The CDR3 coding sequence is TGCAGTGCTAGAATCGGGGGGAAGGAGACTGAAGCTTTCTTT.

The chain joins TRBV27 to TRBJ1-1; maybe TRBD1 (5 bases). Trimming removed 5 bases from V and 7 bases from J, with 14 bases in between. CDR3 length: 13 amino acids. Germline V CDR1 and CDR2: MNHEY, SMNVEV (reference sequence). The chain's CDR3 is CASSVGGHFEAFF. DNA for the CDR3: TGTGCCAGCAGTGTAGGAGGACACTTTGAAGCTTTCTTT.

In this sample, this clonotype turned up a few times. The chain links TRBV15 to TRBJ2-7; no clear D. V lost 1 base, J lost 3 bases, and 7 bases lay in between. CDR1 is LNHNV, CDR2 YYDKDF, per germline (reference sequence). The CDR3 extends over 13 amino acids. This CDR3 is CATSRATNYEQYF. The CDR3 coding sequence is TGTGCCACCAGCAGAGCGACGAACTACGAGCAGTACTTC.

With regard to this clonotype: A much more abundant neighbour one base away suggests this may be a read error. The V gene is TRBV29-1, the J gene TRBJ2-1; 8 bases are shared with TRBD2. The J call may be incorrect, as the DNA end agrees better with TRBJ2-7. This CDR3 comprises 15 residues. CDR1 is SQVTM and CDR2 is ANQGSEA in the germline V gene. CDR3 DNA: TGCAGCGTTGCGAAGCGGGGGAGGTCCTACAATGAGCAGTACTTC. Its protein product is CSVAKRGRSYNEQYF.

The V and J genes are TRBV2 and TRBJ1-5, with D possibly being TRBD1 (6 bases). This CDR3 is built from 16 residues. The V end was cut by 2 bases, the J end by 0 bases, with 11 bases between. Germline assignment: CDR1 SNHLY and CDR2 FYNNEI. CDR3 sequence: CASSETRGFSNQPQHF. The CDR3 nucleotides are TGTGCCAGCAGTGAAACGAGGGGGTTTAGCAATCAGCCCCAGCATTTT.

The sample holds a few counts of this clonotype. The chain joins TRBV9 to TRBJ1-2, with TRBD1 matching 10 bases. CDR1 and CDR2 from the germline V gene are SGDLS and YYNGEE. J lost 4 bases, V lost 3 bases, and 6 bases had no gene match. The CDR3 is 15 amino acids. The CDR3 region is CASSAGQGLTYGYTF. CDR3 nucleotides: TGTGCCAGCAGCGCGGGACAGGGGCTGACCTATGGCTACACCTTC.

V is TRBV4-2 and J is TRBJ2-7; D might be TRBD1 (6 bases). CDR3 size: 16 residues. V was clipped by 1 base and J by 7 bases, with 20 bases between them. Germline CDR1 is LGHNA and CDR2 is YNFKEQ. CDR3 in DNA: TGTGCCAGCAGCCAAGGCACAGGGCTCTCCTACAATGAGCAGTACTTC. Protein sequence: CASSQGTGLSYNEQYF.

The chain carries TRBV20-1 and TRBJ1-4, with 7 bases identical to TRBD1. Trimming took 3 bases from V and 5 from J; bases not matched to a gene: 9. This CDR3 comprises 15 residues. Germline CDR1 DFQATT, CDR2 SNEGSKA (reference sequence). The DNA of the CDR3 is TGCAGTGCTAGTATGGTGGGGACAGCAAATGAAAAACTGTTTTTT. Protein product: CSASMVGTANEKLFF.

Concerning this clonotype itself: The junction departs from the called germline gene at one end, perhaps through a read error. This chain uses TRBV20-1 with TRBJ1-1; D is unclear. The CDR3 extends over 18 amino acids. CDR1 DFQATT and CDR2 SNEGSKA come from the germline V gene (reference sequence). The CDR3: CSAGDYRVFLTWNTEAFF. CDR3 bases: TGCAGTGCTGGAGACTACCGGGTTTTCCTCACTTGGAACACTGAAGCTTTCTTT.

This clonotype was observed a handful of times. V usage is TRBV4-1 and J usage is TRBJ1-1; 9 bases map to TRBD1. Germline CDR1 and CDR2: MGHRA and YSYEKL. J lost 4 bases, V lost 4 bases, and 10 bases had no gene match. This CDR3 has 16 residues. This CDR3 reads CASSPAGTGRFTEAFF. The CDR3, as DNA: TGCGCCAGCAGCCCCGCCGGGACAGGGCGTTTCACTGAAGCTTTCTTT.

The chain has TRBV5-1 and TRBJ2-2; no clear D gene. V was trimmed by 0 bases and J by 0 bases, leaving 9 bases between them. The CDR3 extends over 16 amino acids. Germline V CDR1 and CDR2: SGHRS, YFSETQ. DNA for the CDR3: TGCGCCAGCAGCTTGGCCAGTCGCGCGAACACCGGGGAGCTGTTTTTT. The encoded protein is CASSLASRANTGELFF.

The gene calls are TRBV12-3 or TRBV12-4 and TRBJ1-5; D is unresolved. Trimming took 6 bases from V and 4 from J, leaving 16 bases between them. The CDR3 totals 15 residues. The CDR3 protein is CASRAGGYTNQPQHF. CDR3 nucleotides: TGTGCCAGCAGGGCTGGCGGTTATACTAATCAGCCCCAGCATTTT.

This clonotype was recorded at least ten times. The chain is built from TRBV24-1 and TRBJ2-1; D is undetermined. Germline loops: CDR1 KGHDR, CDR2 SFDVKD. CDR3 length: 13 amino acids. Trimming left V 0 bases short and J 5 bases short, with 4 bases between. The DNA for the CDR3 is TGTGCCACCAGTGATTTGCTTGACAATGAGCAGTTCTTC. As protein: CATSDLLDNEQFF.

The J gene is TRBJ2-6, the V gene TRBV7-2, with D unresolved. The ends were cut back, 5 bases at V and 2 bases at J, with 10 bases in the middle. Germline V gives CDR1 SGHTA, CDR2 FQGNSA. CDR3 length: 15 residues. For the CDR3, the DNA is TGTGCCAGCAGCCCGAGGTTTGCTGGGGCCAACGTCCTGACTTTC. Amino acid sequence: CASSPRFAGANVLTF.

The chain carries TRBV7-2 and TRBJ2-1, with TRBD1 as a possible D gene (5 bases). Germline-derived CDR1 and CDR2 are SGHTA and FQGNSA. The V end was cut by 8 bases, the J end by 0 bases, with 11 bases between. This CDR3 comprises 14 residues. CDR3 residues: CASQGPNSYNEQFF. The CDR3 DNA follows: TGTGCCAGCCAGGGCCCAAACTCCTACAATGAGCAGTTCTTC.

Only a few counts were recorded for this clonotype. An end of the junction differs from the germline gene, which may be a read error. The chain joins TRBV2 to TRBJ1-5; 7 bases line up with TRBD1. Germline V lookup: CDR1 SNHLY, CDR2 FYNNEI. The CDR3 sequence is 13 residues long. CDR3 DNA sequence: TGTGCCAGCCGTGAGGGGGCTGGTCAGCCCCAGCATTTT. Translation: CASREGAGQPQHF. The variable domain in full, with the rest retrieved from reference TRBV2 and TRBJ1-5, is EPEVTQTPSHQVTQMGQEVILRCVPISNHLYFYWYRQILGQKVEFLVSFYNNEISEKSEIFDDQFSVERPDGSNFTLKIRSTKLEDSAMYFCASREGAGQPQHFGDGTRLSIL.

The chain has TRBV4-3 and TRBJ2-3; 13 bases align to TRBD2. Germline trimming cut 2 bases from V and 1 base from J; bases unmatched to any gene: 3. The CDR3 runs 17 residues. From germline, CDR1 is LGHNA and CDR2 YSLEER. The CDR3 nucleotides read TGCGCCAGCAGCCAATCGGGACTAGCGGGGCGCACAGATACGCAGTATTTT. Protein sequence: CASSQSGLAGRTDTQYF.

This rearrangement joins TRBV29-1 to TRBJ2-7, with D possibly matching TRBD2 (5 bases). The V and J ends lost 3 bases and 12 bases respectively, with 21 bases between them. Germline CDR1 is SQVTM and CDR2 is ANQGSEA. CDR3 length equals 13 residues. CDR3 residues: CSVDDGSRETRYF. For the CDR3, the DNA is TGCAGCGTTGATGACGGATCAAGGGAGACCCGGTACTTC.

The rearrangement uses TRBV6-2 or TRBV6-3 and TRBJ2-3; no reliable D call. CDR3 length: 16 amino acids. With 2 bases removed from V and 5 bases from J, the gap between germline ends came to 17 bases. The V gene's germline CDR1 is MNHEY and CDR2 SVGEGT. CDR3: CASSYGGGSPRDTQYF. The DNA for the CDR3 is TGTGCCAGCAGTTACGGTGGCGGCTCCCCGAGAGATACGCAGTATTTT.